This paragraph reports one T cell receptor beta chain. This sample was taken from a study of technical replicates of blood from a handful of donors. Clones were sequenced by immunoSEQ multiplex PCR, and TCRdb holds only the in-frame ones, with some missing. Among around 80,000 clones, about 98% were seen once, and the ten largest hold approximately 0.14%. The clonotype was recovered from a human donor in good health. Sequencing input: T cells isolated from PBMCs.

The CDR3 loop is CASSLRTGVREQYF. In nucleotides, the CDR3 is TGCGCCAGCAGCTTACGGACAGGGGTAAGGGAGCAGTACTTC. This chain joins TRBV5-1 and TRBJ2-7; 9 bases align to TRBD1. The CDR3 is made up of 14 amino acids. The germline CDR1 and CDR2 sequences are SGHRS and YFSETQ. The V gene end was trimmed by 2 bases and the J gene end by 7 bases; junction bases not matched to a gene: 7.